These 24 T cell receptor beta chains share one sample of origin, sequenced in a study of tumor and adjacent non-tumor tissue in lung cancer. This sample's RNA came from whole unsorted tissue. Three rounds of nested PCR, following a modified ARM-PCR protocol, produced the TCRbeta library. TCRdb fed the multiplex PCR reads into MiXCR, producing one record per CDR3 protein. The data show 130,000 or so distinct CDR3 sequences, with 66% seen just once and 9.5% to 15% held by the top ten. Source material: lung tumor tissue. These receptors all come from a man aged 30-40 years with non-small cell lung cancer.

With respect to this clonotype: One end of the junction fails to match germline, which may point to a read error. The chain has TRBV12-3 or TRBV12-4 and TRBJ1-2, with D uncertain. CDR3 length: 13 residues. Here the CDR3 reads CVSSTGRSYGYTF. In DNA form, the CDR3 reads TGTGTCAGCAGCACCGGGAGAAGCTATGGCTACACCTTC.

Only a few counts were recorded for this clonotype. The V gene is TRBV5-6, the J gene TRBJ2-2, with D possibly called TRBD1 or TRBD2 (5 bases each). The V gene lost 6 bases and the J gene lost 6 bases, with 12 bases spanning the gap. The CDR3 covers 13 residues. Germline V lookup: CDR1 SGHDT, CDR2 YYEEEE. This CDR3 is CASILLGAGELFF. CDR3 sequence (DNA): TGTGCCAGCATCCTTTTGGGGGCCGGGGAGCTGTTTTTT.

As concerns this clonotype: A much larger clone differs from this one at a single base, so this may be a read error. The CDR3 sequence: CASSQDMQSEQFF. The CDR3 DNA is TGTGCCAGCAGCCAAGATATGCAGAGTGAGCAGTTCTTC. This sequence joins TRBV14 and TRBJ2-1; the D is unclear. The CDR3 sequence is 13 residues long. The ends were cut back, 0 bases at V and 9 bases at J, with 9 bases in the middle. Germline loops: CDR1 SGHDN, CDR2 FVKESK.

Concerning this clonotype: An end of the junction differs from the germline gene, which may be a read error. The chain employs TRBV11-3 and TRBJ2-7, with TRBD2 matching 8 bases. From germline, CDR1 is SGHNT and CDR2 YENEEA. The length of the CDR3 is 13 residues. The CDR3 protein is CAISRGLVYEQYF. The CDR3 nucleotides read TGTGCCATCAGCCGGGGACTAGTGTACGAGCAGTACTTC.

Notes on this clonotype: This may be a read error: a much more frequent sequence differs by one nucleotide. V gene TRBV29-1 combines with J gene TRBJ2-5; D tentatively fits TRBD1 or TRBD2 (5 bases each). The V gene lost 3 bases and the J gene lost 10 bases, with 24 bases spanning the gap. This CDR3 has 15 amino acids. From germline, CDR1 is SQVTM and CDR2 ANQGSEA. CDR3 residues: CSVEKSGALLRDQYF. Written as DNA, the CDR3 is TGCAGCGTTGAGAAATCCGGGGCCCTACTAAGGGACCAGTACTTC.

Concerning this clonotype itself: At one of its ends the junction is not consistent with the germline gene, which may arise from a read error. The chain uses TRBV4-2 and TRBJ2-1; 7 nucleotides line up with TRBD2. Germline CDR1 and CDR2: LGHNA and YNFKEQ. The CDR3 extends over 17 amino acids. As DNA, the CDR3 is TGTGCCTGCAGCCAAGAAAGCGGGACGAGCTCCTACAATGAGCAGATCTTC. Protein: CACSQESGTSSYNEQIF.

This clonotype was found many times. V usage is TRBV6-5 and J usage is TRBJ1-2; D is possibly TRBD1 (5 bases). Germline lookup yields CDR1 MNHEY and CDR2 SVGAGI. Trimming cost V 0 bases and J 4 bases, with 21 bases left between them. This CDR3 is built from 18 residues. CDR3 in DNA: TGTGCCAGCAGTTACTCGATAATAGGAAGACCGGGGGGCTATGGCTACACCTTC. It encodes CASSYSIIGRPGGYGYTF.

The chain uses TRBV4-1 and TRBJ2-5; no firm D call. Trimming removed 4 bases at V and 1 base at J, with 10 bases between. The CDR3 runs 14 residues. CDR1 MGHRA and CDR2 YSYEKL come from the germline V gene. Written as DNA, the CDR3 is TGCGCCAGCAGCCCCCCCGGTGCCCAAGAGACCCAGTACTTC. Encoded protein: CASSPPGAQETQYF.

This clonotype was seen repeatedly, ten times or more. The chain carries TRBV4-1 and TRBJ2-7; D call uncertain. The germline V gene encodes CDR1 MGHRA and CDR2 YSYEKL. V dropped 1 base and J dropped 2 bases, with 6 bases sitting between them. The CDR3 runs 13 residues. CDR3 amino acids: CASSQGGAYEQYF. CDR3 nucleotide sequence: TGCGCCAGCAGCCAAGGGGGTGCCTACGAGCAGTACTTC.

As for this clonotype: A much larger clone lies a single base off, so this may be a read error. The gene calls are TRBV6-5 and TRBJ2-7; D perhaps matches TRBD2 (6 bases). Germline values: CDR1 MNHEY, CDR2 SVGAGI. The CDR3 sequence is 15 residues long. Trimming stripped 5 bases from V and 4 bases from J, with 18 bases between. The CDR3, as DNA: TGTGCCAGCAGTGGAGGGTCGGCGCAGGGATACGAGCAGTACTTC. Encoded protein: CASSGGSAQGYEQYF.

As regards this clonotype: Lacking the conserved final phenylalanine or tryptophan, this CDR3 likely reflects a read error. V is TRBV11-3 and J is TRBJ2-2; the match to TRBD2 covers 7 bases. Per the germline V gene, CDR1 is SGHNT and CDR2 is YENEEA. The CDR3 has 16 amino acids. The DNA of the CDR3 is TGTGTCAGCAGCTTGTGGGGGACTATCGCCACCGGGGAGCTGTTTTAT. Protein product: CVSSLWGTIATGELFY.

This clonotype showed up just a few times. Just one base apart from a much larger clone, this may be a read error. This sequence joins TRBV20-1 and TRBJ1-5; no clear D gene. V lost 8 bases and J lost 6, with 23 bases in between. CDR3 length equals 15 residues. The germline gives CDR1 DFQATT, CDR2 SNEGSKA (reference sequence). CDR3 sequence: CSTEDRRGHRQPQHF. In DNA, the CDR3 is TGCAGTACGGAGGACCGCCGCGGTCATCGTCAGCCCCAGCATTTT.

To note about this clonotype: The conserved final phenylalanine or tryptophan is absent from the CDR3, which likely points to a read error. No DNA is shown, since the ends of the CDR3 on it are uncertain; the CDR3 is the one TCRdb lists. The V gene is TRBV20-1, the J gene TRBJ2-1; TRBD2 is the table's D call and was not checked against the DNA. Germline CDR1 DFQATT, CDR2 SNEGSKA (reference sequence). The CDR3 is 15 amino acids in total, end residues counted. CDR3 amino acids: CSAPGTSGVYNERFL.

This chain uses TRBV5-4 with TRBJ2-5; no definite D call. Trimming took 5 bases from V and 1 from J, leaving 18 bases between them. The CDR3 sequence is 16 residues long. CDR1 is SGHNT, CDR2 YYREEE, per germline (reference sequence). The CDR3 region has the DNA TGTGCCAGCAGGCTGTGGGCTTCTAGGATCCAAGAGACCCAGTACTTC. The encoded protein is CASRLWASRIQETQYF. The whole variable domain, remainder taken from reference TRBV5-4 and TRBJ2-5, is ETGVTQSPTHLIKTRGQQVTLRCSSQSGHNTVSWYQQALGQGPQFIFQYYREEENGRGNFPPRFSGLQFPNYSSELNVNALELDDSALYLCASRLWASRIQETQYFGPGTRLLVL.

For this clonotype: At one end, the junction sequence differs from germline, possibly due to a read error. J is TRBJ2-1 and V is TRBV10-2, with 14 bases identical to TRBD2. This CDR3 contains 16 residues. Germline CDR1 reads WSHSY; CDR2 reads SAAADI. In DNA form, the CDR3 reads TGCGCCAGAAGTGAGTCGGGACTAGCGGGAGTGGGTGAGCAGTTTTTC. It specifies CARSESGLAGVGEQFF.

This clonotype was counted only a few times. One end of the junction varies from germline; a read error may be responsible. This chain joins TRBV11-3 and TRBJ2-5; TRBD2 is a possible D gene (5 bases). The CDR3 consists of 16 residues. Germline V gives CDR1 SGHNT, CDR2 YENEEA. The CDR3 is CTSSLKTVTGQETQYF. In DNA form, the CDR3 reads TGTACCAGCAGCTTGAAGACTGTAACGGGGCAAGAGACCCAGTACTTC. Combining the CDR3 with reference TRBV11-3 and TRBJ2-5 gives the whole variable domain EAGVVQSPRYKIIEKKQPVAFWCNPISGHNTLYWYLQNLGQGPELLIRYENEEAVDDSQLPKDRFSAERLKGVDSTLKIQPAELGDSAVYLCTSSLKTVTGQETQYFGPGTRLLVL.

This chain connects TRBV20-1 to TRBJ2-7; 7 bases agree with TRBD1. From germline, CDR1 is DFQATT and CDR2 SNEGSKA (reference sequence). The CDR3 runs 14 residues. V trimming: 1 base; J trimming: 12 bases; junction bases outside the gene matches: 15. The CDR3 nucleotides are TGCAGTGCTAGAGCTTCCGGACAGGTCTACGAGTGGTACTTC. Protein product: CSARASGQVYEWYF.

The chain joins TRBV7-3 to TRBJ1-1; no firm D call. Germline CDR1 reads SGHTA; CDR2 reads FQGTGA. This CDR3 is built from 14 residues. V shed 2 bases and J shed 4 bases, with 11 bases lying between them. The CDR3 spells CASSLGSGSTEAFF. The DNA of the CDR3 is TGTGCCAGCAGCTTAGGCTCGGGGTCCACTGAAGCTTTCTTT.

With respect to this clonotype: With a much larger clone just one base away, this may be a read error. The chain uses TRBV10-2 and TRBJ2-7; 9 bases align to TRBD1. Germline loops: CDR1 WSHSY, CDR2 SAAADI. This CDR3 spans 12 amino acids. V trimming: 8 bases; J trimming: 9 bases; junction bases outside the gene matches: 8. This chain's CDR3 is CASRDRAHGQYF. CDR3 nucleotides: TGCGCCAGCCGGGACAGGGCACACGGGCAGTACTTC.

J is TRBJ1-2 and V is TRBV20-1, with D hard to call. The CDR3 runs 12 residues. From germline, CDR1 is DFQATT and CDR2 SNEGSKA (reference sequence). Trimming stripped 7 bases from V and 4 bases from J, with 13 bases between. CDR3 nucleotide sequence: TGCAGTGTCAAGACGACCCGCTATGGCTACACCTTC. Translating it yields CSVKTTRYGYTF.

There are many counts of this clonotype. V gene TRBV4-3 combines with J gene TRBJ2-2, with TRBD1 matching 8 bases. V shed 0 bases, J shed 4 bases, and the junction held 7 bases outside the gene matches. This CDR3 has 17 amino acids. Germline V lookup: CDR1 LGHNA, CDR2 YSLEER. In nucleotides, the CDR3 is TGCGCCAGCAGCCAAGAACCAGGGGGCCCCAGCACCGGGGAGCTGTTTTTT. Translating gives CASSQEPGGPSTGELFF.

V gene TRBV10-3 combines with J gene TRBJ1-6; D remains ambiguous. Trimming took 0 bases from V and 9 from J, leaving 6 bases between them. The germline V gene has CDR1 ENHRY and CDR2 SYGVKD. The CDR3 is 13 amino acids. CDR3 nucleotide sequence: TGTGCCATCAGTGAGTCAGGGAGTTCACCCCTCCACTTT. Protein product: CAISESGSSPLHF.

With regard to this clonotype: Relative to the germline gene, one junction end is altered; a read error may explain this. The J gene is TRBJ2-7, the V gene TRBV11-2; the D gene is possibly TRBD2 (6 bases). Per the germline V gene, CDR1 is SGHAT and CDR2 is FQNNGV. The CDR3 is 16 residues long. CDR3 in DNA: TGTGCCAGCAACTTCGAAGAATTGGGAGGAACCTATGAGCAGTACTTC. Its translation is CASNFEELGGTYEQYF.

The CDR3 protein is CSARTRGERGNTEAFF. The CDR3, as DNA: TGCAGTGCTAGAACCCGAGGTGAGAGAGGGAACACTGAAGCTTTCTTT. The chain links TRBV20-1 to TRBJ1-1; no clear D gene. CDR3 length: 16 amino acids. CDR1 and CDR2 (germline): DFQATT, SNEGSKA (reference sequence). V was cut by 2 bases and J by 1 base, with 17 bases left in between.